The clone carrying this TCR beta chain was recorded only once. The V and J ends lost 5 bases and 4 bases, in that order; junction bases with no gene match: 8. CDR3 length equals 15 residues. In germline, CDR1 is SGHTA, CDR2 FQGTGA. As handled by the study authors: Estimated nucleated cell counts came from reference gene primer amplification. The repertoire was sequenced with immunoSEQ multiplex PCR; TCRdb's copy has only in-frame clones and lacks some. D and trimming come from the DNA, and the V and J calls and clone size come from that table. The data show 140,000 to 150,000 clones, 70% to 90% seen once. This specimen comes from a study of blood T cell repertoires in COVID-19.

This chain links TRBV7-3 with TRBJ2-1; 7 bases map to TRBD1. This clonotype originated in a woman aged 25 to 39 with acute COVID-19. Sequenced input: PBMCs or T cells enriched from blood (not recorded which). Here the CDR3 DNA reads TGTGCCAGCAGCCTTCTTGGGACAGAATACAATGAGCAGTTCTTC. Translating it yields CASSLLGTEYNEQFF.